The 2 T cell receptor beta chains reported below all come from one sample, sequenced in a study of OX40 agonist ivuxolimab in advanced cancers. The data were produced by immunoSEQ multiplex PCR, yet TCRdb's version contains in-frame clones alone and is incomplete. The sample carries tens of thousands of clones, around 83% recorded once. Sequencing used CD4+ or CD8+ T cells sorted from blood, obtained in a trial of the OX40 agonist ivuxolimab. The receptors here all came from an adult with an advanced solid tumor such as melanoma, head and neck, liver or kidney cancer.

This clone was observed a single time. The genes are TRBV7-6 and TRBJ2-3, with D possibly matching TRBD2 (7 bases). CDR1 and CDR2 from the germline V gene are SGHVS and FNYEAQ. V lost 5 bases and J lost 4, with 16 bases in between. The CDR3 is 15 residues long. The DNA of the CDR3 is TGTGCCAGCAGCGGACAGAGGGGGGGGGCAGATACGCAGTATTTT. It encodes CASSGQRGGADTQYF. Variable domain in full (rest from reference TRBV7-6 and TRBJ2-3): GAGVSQSPRYKVTKRGQDVALRCDPISGHVSLYWYRQALGQGPEFLTYFNYEAQQDKSGLPNDRFSAERPEGSISTLTIQRTEQRDSAMYRCASSGQRGGADTQYFGPGTRLTVL.

The chain is built from TRBV5-1 and TRBJ2-3, with 7 nucleotides matching TRBD2. The CDR3 has 16 residues. V shed 1 base and J 0 bases; nucleotides not matched to a gene: 5. Germline V gene sequence: CDR1 SGHRS, CDR2 YFSETQ. This chain's CDR3 is CASSLRGDPSTDTQYF. CDR3 nucleotides: TGCGCCAGCAGCTTGCGGGGGGACCCTAGCACAGATACGCAGTATTTT.